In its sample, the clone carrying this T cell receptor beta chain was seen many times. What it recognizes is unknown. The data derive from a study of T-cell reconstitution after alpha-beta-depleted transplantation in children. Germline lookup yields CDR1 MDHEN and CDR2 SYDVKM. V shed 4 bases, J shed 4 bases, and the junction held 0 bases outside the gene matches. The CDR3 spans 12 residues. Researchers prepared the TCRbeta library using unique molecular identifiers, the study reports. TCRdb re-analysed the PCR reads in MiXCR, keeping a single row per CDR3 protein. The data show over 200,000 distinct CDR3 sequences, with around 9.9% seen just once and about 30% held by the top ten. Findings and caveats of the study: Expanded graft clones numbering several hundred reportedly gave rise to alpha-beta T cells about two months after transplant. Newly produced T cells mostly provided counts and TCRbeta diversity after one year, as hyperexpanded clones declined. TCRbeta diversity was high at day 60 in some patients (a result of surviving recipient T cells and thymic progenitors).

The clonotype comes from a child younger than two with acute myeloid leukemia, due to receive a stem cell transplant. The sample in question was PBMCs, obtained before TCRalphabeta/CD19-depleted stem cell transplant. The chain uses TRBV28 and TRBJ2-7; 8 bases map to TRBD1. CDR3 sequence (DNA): TGTGCCAGCAGTTGGACAGGGTACGAGCAGTACTTC. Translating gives CASSWTGYEQYF.